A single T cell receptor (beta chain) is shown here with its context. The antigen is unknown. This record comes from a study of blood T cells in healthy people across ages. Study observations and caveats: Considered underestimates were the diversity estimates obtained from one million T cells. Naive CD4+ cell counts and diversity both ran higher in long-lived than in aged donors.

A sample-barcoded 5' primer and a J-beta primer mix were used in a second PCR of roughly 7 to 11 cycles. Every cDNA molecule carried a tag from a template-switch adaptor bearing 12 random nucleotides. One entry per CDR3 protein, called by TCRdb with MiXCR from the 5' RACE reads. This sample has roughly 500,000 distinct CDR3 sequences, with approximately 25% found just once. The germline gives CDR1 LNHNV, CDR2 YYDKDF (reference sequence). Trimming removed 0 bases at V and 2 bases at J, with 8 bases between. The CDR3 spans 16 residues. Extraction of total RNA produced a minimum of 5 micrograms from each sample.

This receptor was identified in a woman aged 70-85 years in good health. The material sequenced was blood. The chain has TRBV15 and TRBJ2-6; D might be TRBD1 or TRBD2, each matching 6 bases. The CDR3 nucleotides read TGTGCCACCAGCAGAGACGGGGGCACTGGGGCCAACGTCCTGACTTTC. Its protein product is CATSRDGGTGANVLTF. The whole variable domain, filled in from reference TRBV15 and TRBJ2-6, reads DAMVIQNPRYQVTQFGKPVTLSCSQTLNHNVMYWYQQKSSQAPKLLFHYYDKDFNNEADTPDNFQSRRPNTSFCFLDIRSPGLGDTAMYLCATSRDGGTGANVLTFGAGSRLTVL.